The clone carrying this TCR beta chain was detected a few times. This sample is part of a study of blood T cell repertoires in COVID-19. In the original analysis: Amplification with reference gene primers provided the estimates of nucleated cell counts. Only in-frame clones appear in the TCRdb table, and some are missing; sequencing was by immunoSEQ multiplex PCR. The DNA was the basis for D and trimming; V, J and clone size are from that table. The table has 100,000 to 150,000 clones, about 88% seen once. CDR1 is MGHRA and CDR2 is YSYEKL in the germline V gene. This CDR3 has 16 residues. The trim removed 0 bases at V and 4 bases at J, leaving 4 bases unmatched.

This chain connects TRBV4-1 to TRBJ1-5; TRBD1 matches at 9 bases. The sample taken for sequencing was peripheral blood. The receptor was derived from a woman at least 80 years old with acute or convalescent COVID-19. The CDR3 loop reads CASSQEVGQGNQPQHF. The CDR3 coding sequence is TGCGCCAGCAGCCAAGAGGTCGGACAGGGGAATCAGCCCCAGCATTTT.